The 5 T cell receptor beta chains in this list originate from one sample, sequenced in a study of OX40 agonist ivuxolimab in advanced cancers. Assay used: immunoSEQ multiplex PCR; TCRdb lists only in-frame clones, some missing. Among about 46,000 clones, roughly 90% were seen once, and the ten largest hold roughly 10%. The starting material was CD4+ or CD8+ T cells sorted from blood, obtained in a trial of the OX40 agonist ivuxolimab. These receptors were taken from an adult with an advanced solid tumor such as melanoma, head and neck, liver or kidney cancer.

V is TRBV11-2 and J is TRBJ2-3, with 10 bases identical to TRBD2. Unmatched junction bases numbered 6, after V lost 1 base and J lost 5 bases. The CDR3 covers 16 residues. Germline values: CDR1 SGHAT, CDR2 FQNNGV. CDR3 region: CASSLAGVAGGDTQYF. DNA of the CDR3: TGTGCCAGCAGCTTAGCAGGGGTAGCGGGAGGAGATACGCAGTATTTT.

The chain uses TRBV2 and TRBJ2-1; D is possibly TRBD2 (6 bases). The CDR3 runs to 16 residues. Germline CDR1 SNHLY, CDR2 FYNNEI. V lost 9 bases and J lost 3, with 21 bases in between. In DNA form, the CDR3 reads TGTGCCAGTGACAGTACTCGCCTAGCGTACTACAATGAGCAGTTCTTC. Translated: CASDSTRLAYYNEQFF.

The rearrangement joins TRBV7-3 to TRBJ2-1; TRBD2 matches 8 bases. J gave up 15 bases and V 8 bases, and 9 bases lay outside the gene matches. Germline CDR1 SGHTA, CDR2 FQGTGA. The CDR3 length is 11 residues. The CDR3 nucleotides read TGTGCCAGCGCCGACGGGAGGGGGTTGTTCTTC. Protein product: CASADGRGLFF.

The J gene is TRBJ1-6, the V gene TRBV27; D ambiguous. The CDR3 is 19 amino acids. V was shortened by 5 bases and J by 4 bases, with 24 bases between the two germline ends. Germline CDR1 MNHEY, CDR2 SMNVEV (reference sequence). CDR3 sequence reads: CASSPPRGGGNSYNSPLHF. In nucleotides, the CDR3 is TGTGCCAGCAGTCCCCCCCGGGGTGGCGGGAATTCTTATAATTCACCCCTCCACTTT.

V usage is TRBV7-8 and J usage is TRBJ2-7, with D possibly TRBD1 on 6 matching bases. Per the germline V gene, CDR1 is SGHVS and CDR2 is FQNEAQ. V lost 4 bases to trimming and J lost 3 bases, with 19 bases between them. There are 16 residues in the CDR3. The CDR3 DNA reads TGTGCCAGCAGCTCCCATCACTGGACAGCCAACTACGAGCAGTACTTC. This sequence encodes CASSSHHWTANYEQYF.